This paragraph covers one T cell receptor (beta chain) sequence. Its antigen is not known. These data originate in a study of OX40 agonist ivuxolimab in advanced cancers. Clones were sequenced by immunoSEQ multiplex PCR, and TCRdb holds only the in-frame ones, with some missing. This repertoire shows some 19,000 clones, more than 60% found once; its top ten account for 9.5% to 15%. The CDR3 runs 12 residues. Trimming pared 3 bases from V and 4 bases from J, leaving 7 bases between. Germline CDR1 MDHEN, CDR2 SYDVKM. Study conclusions and caveats: The investigators did not determine what antigen specificity the expanded peripheral T cells had.

The TCR originated in an adult with an advanced solid tumor such as melanoma, head and neck, liver or kidney cancer. The sample was CD4+ or CD8+ T cells sorted from blood, taken in a trial of the OX40 agonist ivuxolimab. This rearrangement joins TRBV28 to TRBJ2-7; the D is unclear. The CDR3 sequence: CASSFRGYEQYF. In nucleotides, the CDR3 is TGTGCCAGCAGTTTCCGAGGTTACGAGCAGTACTTC. Combining the CDR3 with reference TRBV28 and TRBJ2-7 gives the whole variable domain DVKVTQSSRYLVKRTGEKVFLECVQDMDHENMFWYRQDPGLGLRLIYFSYDVKMKEKGDIPEGYSVSREKKERFSLILESASTNQTSMYLCASSFRGYEQYFGPGTRLTVT.